The T cell receptor (beta chain) described here comes from a study of glioma-infiltrating T cells after dendritic cell vaccination. Overall study results and limits: Estimated pretreatment TIL content predicted outcome after dendritic cell vaccination.

Time point noted: after dendritic cell vaccination, including at tumor progression/relapse. Only patients with spare fresh-frozen tumor and over two years of follow-up were included. The CDR3 consists of 14 residues. Germline trimming cut 1 base from V and 5 bases from J; bases unmatched to any gene: 4. Germline CDR1 is SEHNR and CDR2 is FQNEAQ (reference sequence). TCRB CDR3 was amplified from 2 ug genomic DNA or less. The assay was immunoSEQ multiplex PCR, and TCRdb's table has in-frame clones only and misses some. The data hold more than 95,000 clones, with 85% to 90% observed a single time. Comment on this clone: Its antigen is not identified.

The sequencing here drew on blood, taken after dendritic cell vaccination. The chain couples TRBV7-9 to TRBJ1-2, with 7 positions matching TRBD1. The source of this sequence is a human donor with glioblastoma. This CDR3 is CASSLDRGEYGYTF. The DNA of the CDR3 is TGTGCCAGCAGCTTAGACAGGGGAGAGTATGGCTACACCTTC.